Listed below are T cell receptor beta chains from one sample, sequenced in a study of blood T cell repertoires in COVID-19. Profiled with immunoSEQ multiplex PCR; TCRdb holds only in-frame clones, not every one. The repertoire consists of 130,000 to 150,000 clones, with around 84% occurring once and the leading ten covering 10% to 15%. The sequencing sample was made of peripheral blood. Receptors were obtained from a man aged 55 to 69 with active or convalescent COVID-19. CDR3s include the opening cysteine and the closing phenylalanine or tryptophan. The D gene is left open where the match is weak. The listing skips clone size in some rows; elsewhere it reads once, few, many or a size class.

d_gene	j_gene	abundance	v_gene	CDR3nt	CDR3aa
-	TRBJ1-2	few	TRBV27	TGTGCCAGCAGTTTATCGGGAGGGTGGGATGGCTACACCTTC	CASSLSGGWDGYTF
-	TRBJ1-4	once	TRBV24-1	TGTGCCACCGGCCTCCCGGCGGGGGGGGGAGAAAAACTGTTTTTT	CATGLPAGGGEKLFF
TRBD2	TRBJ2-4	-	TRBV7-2	TGTGCCAGCACCCGTCAGGGCGGGAGAGGGAACATTCAGTACTTC	CASTRQGGRGNIQYF
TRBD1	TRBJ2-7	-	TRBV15	TGTGCCACCAGCGGAGGACAGGGGAAGCGCGAGCAGTACTTC	CATSGGQGKREQYF
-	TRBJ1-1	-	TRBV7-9	TGTGCCAGCAGCCCCCTGAGCTACACTGAAGCTTTCTTT	CASSPLSYTEAFF
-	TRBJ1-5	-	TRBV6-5	TGTGCCAGCAGGCCGCTGGGGGCCGGCAATCAGCCCCAGCATTTT	CASRPLGAGNQPQHF
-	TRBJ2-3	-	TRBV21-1	TGTGCCAGCAGCAAAGCACACAGAACTTGTGGCACAGATACGCAGTATTTT	CASSKAHRTCGTDTQYF
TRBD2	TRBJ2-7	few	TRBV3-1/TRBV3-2	TGTGCCAGCAGCCACCAGCTAGCGGGAGGGCCGAGGGAGCAGTACTTC	CASSHQLAGGPREQYF
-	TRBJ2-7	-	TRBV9	TGTGCCAGCAGCGACCTCAGGGGTCCGAATGGCCAGCAGTACTTC	CASSDLRGPNGQQYF
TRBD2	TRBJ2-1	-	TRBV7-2	TGTGCCAGCAGCATTAGCGGGAGAGGGGGGGAGTTCTTC	CASSISGRGGEFF
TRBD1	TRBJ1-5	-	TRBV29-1	TGCAGCGTTGTATACGGGCCAGGGGGTGAAAAGCCCCAGCATTTT	CSVVYGPGGEKPQHF
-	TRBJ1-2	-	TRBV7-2	TGTGCCAGCAGCGTAGACAGTTCCCATGGCTACACCTTC	CASSVDSSHGYTF
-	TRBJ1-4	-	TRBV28	TGTGCCAGCAGGGGCACGGTTAATGAAAAACTGTTTTTT	CASRGTVNEKLFF
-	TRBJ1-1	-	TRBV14	TGTGCCAGCACCCTTCTGGGAGGGCGGTACACTGAAGCTTTCTTT	CASTLLGGRYTEAFF
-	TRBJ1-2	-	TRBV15	TGTGCCACCAGCTCCCAGTCTAACTATGGCTACACCTTC	CATSSQSNYGYTF
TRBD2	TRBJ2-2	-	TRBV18	TGTGCCAGCTCACCTCTAGCGGGAGGAACCGGGGAGCTGTTTTTT	CASSPLAGGTGELFF
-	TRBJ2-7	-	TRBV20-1	TGCAGTGCTCCGGACACCTACGAGCAGTACTTC	CSAPDTYEQYF
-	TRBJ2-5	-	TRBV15	TGTGCCACCAGCAGAGGGGGCATGGGGAAAGCCCAAGAGACCCAGTACTTC	CATSRGGMGKAQETQYF
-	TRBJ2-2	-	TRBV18	TGTGCCAGCTCACCGCTCCCGCAGGGCACCGGGGAGCTGTTTTTT	CASSPLPQGTGELFF
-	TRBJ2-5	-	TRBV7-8	TGTGCCAGCCCAGCGGATAACCAAGAGACCCAGTACTTC	CASPADNQETQYF
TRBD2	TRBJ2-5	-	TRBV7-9	TGTGCCAGCAGCTTAGATCGGGGAAGCGGGAGAGGGACCCAGTACTTC	CASSLDRGSGRGTQYF
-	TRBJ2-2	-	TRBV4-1	TGCGCCAGCAGCCACGATAAGGGGCTACCTAACACCGGGGAGCTGTTTTTT	CASSHDKGLPNTGELFF
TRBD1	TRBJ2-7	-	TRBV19	TGTGCCAGTAGTATGGGGACAGGGGCCTACGAGCAGTACTTC	CASSMGTGAYEQYF
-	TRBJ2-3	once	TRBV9	TGTGCCAGCAGCGCGGAAGACAGGAACACAGATACGCAGTATTTT	CASSAEDRNTDTQYF
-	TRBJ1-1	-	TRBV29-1	TGCAGCGTTGTAGGGAGTAACACTGAAGCTTTCTTT	CSVVGSNTEAFF
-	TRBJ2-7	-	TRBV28	TGTGCCAGCACCGCAGCCGGGGGGCGGAGCTCCTACGAGCAGTACTTC	CASTAAGGRSSYEQYF
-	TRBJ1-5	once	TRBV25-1	TGTGCCAGCAGTGAATCAGGGTTGCCCGGAACCCAGCATTTT	CASSESGLPGTQHF
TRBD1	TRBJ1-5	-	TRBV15	TGTGCCACCAGCAGAGCCGGGACAGGGTTTCAGCCCCAGCATTTT	CATSRAGTGFQPQHF
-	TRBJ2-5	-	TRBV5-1	TGCGCCAGCAGCTTCGGACAGGGAGGGGAGACCCAGTACTTC	CASSFGQGGETQYF
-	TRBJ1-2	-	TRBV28	TGTGCCAGCAGTTCCCCCCACCTCCCAGGCTATGGCTACACCTTC	CASSSPHLPGYGYTF
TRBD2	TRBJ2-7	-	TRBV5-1	TGCGCCAGCAGCTCTAGGGCGGGAGCGACCTCCTACGAGCAGTACTTC	CASSSRAGATSYEQYF
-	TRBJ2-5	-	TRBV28	TGTGCCAGCAGTTCGTCTAGCAAGGAGACCCAGTACTTC	CASSSSSKETQYF
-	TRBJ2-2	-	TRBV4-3	TGCGCCAGCAGCCAAGGGTCTACTATTATCGGGGAGCTGTTTTTT	CASSQGSTIIGELFF
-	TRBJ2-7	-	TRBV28	TGTGCCAGCAGTTTACACGGACAGAAGTTCTACGAGCAGTACTTC	CASSLHGQKFYEQYF
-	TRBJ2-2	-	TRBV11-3	TGTGCCAGCAGCTTAGGTCAGGACACCGGGGAGCTGTTTTTT	CASSLGQDTGELFF
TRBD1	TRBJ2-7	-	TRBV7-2	TGTGCCAGCAGCTTGGCACAGGGGAAGTACGAGCAGTACTTC	CASSLAQGKYEQYF
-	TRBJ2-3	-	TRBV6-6	TGTGCCAGCAGGCCTCAGGGGACGACGCAGTATTTT	CASRPQGTTQYF
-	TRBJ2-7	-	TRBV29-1	TGCAGCTCAGGGGAGGGATACGAGCAGTACTTC	CSSGEGYEQYF
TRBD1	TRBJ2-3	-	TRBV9	TGTGCCAGCAGAGCTGCGGGACAGGGGGTCGCAGATACGCAGTATTTT	CASRAAGQGVADTQYF
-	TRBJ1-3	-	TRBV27	TGTGCCAGCAGTATAACAACAGGGTCTGGAAACACCATATATTTT	CASSITTGSGNTIYF
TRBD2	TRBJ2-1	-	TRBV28	TGTGCCAGCAGTACCCCCGGAGCGGGAGGGCGGAATGAGCAGTTCTTC	CASSTPGAGGRNEQFF
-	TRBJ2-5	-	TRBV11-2	TGTGCCAGCACCCACCGGTCGAGAGGAGAGACCCAGTACTTC	CASTHRSRGETQYF
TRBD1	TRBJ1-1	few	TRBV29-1	TGCAGCGTTGAAGGCGGGACAGGGAACACTGAAGCTTTCTTT	CSVEGGTGNTEAFF
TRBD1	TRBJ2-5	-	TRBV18	TGTGCCAGCTCACCAGGGACAGGGGAAGAGACCCAGTACTTC	CASSPGTGEETQYF
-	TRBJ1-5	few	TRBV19	TGTGCCAGTAGAAATGGAGGTTCCAGCAATCAGCCCCAGCATTTT	CASRNGGSSNQPQHF
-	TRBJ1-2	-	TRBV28	TGTGCCAGCAGTTCGGGGGACTATGGCTACACCTTC	CASSSGDYGYTF
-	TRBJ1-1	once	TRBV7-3	TGTGCCAGCAGCTTAAACGGTGCGATGAACACTGAAGCTTTCTTT	CASSLNGAMNTEAFF
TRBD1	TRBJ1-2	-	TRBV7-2	TGTGCCAGCAGCCTACGACAGGGGGCAAGCGGCTACACCTTC	CASSLRQGASGYTF
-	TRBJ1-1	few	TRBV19	TGTGCCAGTAGTACAGCACAGGGTGTAAGTTATGTAGCTTTCTTT	CASSTAQGVSYVAFF
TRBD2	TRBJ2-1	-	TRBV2	TGTGCCAGCAGTGAGGGGAGCGGGAGGGGCAATGAGCAGTTCTTC	CASSEGSGRGNEQFF
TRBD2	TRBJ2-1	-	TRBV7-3	TGTGCCAGCAGCTTATTTCCGTCGGCGTGGGCTAGCGGGAGCAATGAGCAGTTCTTC	CASSLFPSAWASGSNEQFF
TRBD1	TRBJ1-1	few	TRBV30	TGTGCCTGGAGTGATCGGACAGGTACTTTTGGAGACACTGAAGCTTTCTTT	CAWSDRTGTFGDTEAFF
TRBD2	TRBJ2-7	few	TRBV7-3	TGTGCCAGCAGCCTCCTAGCGGGAAGCTCCTACGAGCAGTACTTC	CASSLLAGSSYEQYF
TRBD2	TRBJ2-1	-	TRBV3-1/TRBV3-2	TGTGCCAGCAGCCGCGCGGGAGAGAGGTCGGATGAGCAGTTCTTC	CASSRAGERSDEQFF
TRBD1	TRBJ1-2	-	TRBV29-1	TGCAGCGTTGAACCCCGGGACAGGGTATTTCTCTATGGCTACACCTTC	CSVEPRDRVFLYGYTF
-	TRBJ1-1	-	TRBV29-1	TGCAGCGCCTATATCCCGAACACTGAAGCTTTCTTT	CSAYIPNTEAFF
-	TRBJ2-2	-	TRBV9	TGTGCCAGCAGCGTAAAGCCCCCTTCGGGGACTTATAACACCGGGGAGCTGTTTTTT	CASSVKPPSGTYNTGELFF
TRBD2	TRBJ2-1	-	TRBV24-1	TGTGCCACCAGTGAACCTAGCGGGAGGGCCGTTGGTGAGCAGTTCTTC	CATSEPSGRAVGEQFF
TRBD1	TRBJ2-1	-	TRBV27	TGTGCCAGCAGTTTAGGGACAGGGGGCAATGAGCAGTTCTTC	CASSLGTGGNEQFF